This T cell receptor (beta chain) is drawn from a study of T cell responses to AZD1222 COVID-19 vaccine. TCRdb's copy holds only in-frame clones and misses some; the assay was immunoSEQ multiplex PCR. The sample includes some 150,000 clones, about 90% of them seen just once. The study's findings and limits: Just a handful of AZD1222 recipients were seropositive at baseline. Among the donors, most were white British and more were female, and clonal diversity was possibly underestimated. Repertoires in all cases were sampled only once the peak T cell response had passed. The CD4 TCRs associated with vaccination extended across spike and predominated at 160-218 and 743-854.

Trimming stripped 3 bases from V and 3 bases from J, with 12 bases between. The CDR3 runs to 13 residues. Germline V gene lookup returns CDR1 DFQATT and CDR2 SNEGSKA (reference sequence). This clone was observed a handful of times. The antigen remains unidentified. The sequence was obtained from an adult who received the AZD1222 COVID-19 vaccine. Sequencing was performed on peripheral blood, taken 28 days after the second AZD1222 dose. The chain combines TRBV20-1 with TRBJ2-7; TRBD1 might be the D (5 bases). This CDR3 reads CSASRSGYYEQYF. In DNA, the CDR3 is TGCAGTGCTAGTCGTTCAGGGTACTACGAGCAGTACTTC.